This note documents a single TCR beta chain sequence. This CDR3 has 15 residues. Germline V lookup: CDR1 MDHEN, CDR2 SYDVKM. V was pared by 6 bases and J by 0 bases, with 3 bases of the junction left unmatched. These data are taken from a study of blood T cell repertoires in COVID-19. Data came from immunoSEQ multiplex PCR; TCRdb stores just in-frame clones and leaves some out. The sample has about 49,000 clones, approximately 87% seen once. This TCR was recovered from a woman at least 80 years old with COVID-19, enrolled during active disease. Sequenced: peripheral blood. The rearrangement uses TRBV28 and TRBJ1-3, with 9 bases that match TRBD1. The CDR3 DNA is TGTGCCAGCAGGCGACAGGGGGGCTCTGGAAACACCATATATTTT. Translating it yields CASRRQGGSGNTIYF.